Listed here are 29 T cell receptor beta chains from one sample, sequenced in a study of CD8 T cells in Susac syndrome. The RNA, about 0.5 to 1 ug, was put through reverse transcription using random hexamers. A single record per CDR3 protein comes from TCRdb applying MiXCR to the immunoSEQ multiplex PCR reads. The sample records 95,000 to 150,000 distinct CDR3 sequences, just over 95% being singletons. The source material was CD4+ T cells from PBMCs. Receptors were obtained from a human donor with Susac syndrome.

The CDR3 is CASSSRLDPETQYF. CDR3 sequence (DNA): TGTGCCAGCAGCTCTCGACTAGATCCTGAGACCCAGTACTTC. The chain carries TRBV7-3 and TRBJ2-5; perhaps TRBD2 as D (6 bases). The CDR3 extends over 14 amino acids. V was trimmed by 4 bases and J by 5 bases, leaving 14 bases between them. CDR1 is SGHTA and CDR2 is FQGTGA in the germline V gene. Complete variable domain (other parts from reference TRBV7-3 and TRBJ2-5): GAGVSQTPSNKVTEKGKYVELRCDPISGHTALYWYRQSLGQGPEFLIYFQGTGAADDSGLPNDRFFAVRPEGSVSTLKIQRTERGDSAVYLCASSSRLDPETQYFGPGTRLLVL.

This clonotype was counted once. The rearrangement uses TRBV29-1 and TRBJ2-2, with D hard to call. Germline-derived CDR1 and CDR2 are SQVTM and ANQGSEA. V lost 4 bases to trimming and J lost 1 base, with 10 bases between them. CDR3 size: 14 residues. The CDR3 loop reads CSVGEWGNTGELFF. The CDR3 region has the DNA TGCAGCGTTGGAGAATGGGGGAACACCGGGGAGCTGTTTTTT.

The chain uses TRBV14 and TRBJ2-5; tentatively, D is TRBD2 (5 bases). V was cut by 2 bases and J by 0 bases, with 10 bases left in between. The CDR3 sequence is 15 residues long. Germline assignment: CDR1 SGHDN and CDR2 FVKESK. CDR3 coding DNA: TGTGCCAGCAGCCAACTAGCAGTGTACCAAGAGACCCAGTACTTC. Amino acids: CASSQLAVYQETQYF.

This chain connects TRBV19 to TRBJ2-7; 10 nucleotides align to TRBD2. After removal of 6 bases from V and 1 base from J, the junction contained 6 bases not matched to a gene. Germline V gene sequence: CDR1 LNHDA, CDR2 SQIVND (reference sequence). The length of the CDR3 is 15 residues. CDR3 residues: CASSRGTSASYEQYF. For the CDR3, the DNA is TGTGCCAGTAGCAGAGGGACTAGCGCGTCCTACGAGCAGTACTTC. Using reference TRBV19 and TRBJ2-7 for the parts outside the CDR3, the full variable domain is DGGITQSPKYLFRKEGQNVTLSCEQNLNHDAMYWYRQDPGQGLRLIYYSQIVNDFQKGDIAEGYSVSREKKESFPLTVTSAQKNPTAFYLCASSRGTSASYEQYFGPGTRLTVT.

The chain is built from TRBV5-4 and TRBJ2-1; 7 bases map to TRBD2. CDR1 and CDR2 (germline): SGHNT, YYREEE (reference sequence). Trimming at V came to 0 bases and at J to 2 bases, leaving 8 bases not matched to a gene. The CDR3 contains 17 residues. CDR3: CASSLGVASGTYNEQFF. DNA of the CDR3: TGTGCCAGCAGCTTGGGTGTGGCTAGCGGTACCTACAATGAGCAGTTCTTC.

The chain has TRBV6-5 and TRBJ2-3, with a possible D match to TRBD1 (5 bases). The CDR3 has 15 residues. Germline-derived CDR1 and CDR2 are MNHEY and SVGAGI. Trimming removed 2 bases at V and 0 bases at J, with 9 bases between. CDR3 nucleotide sequence: TGTGCCAGCAGTTACCCCCAGGGAAGCACAGATACGCAGTATTTT. Translating gives CASSYPQGSTDTQYF.

The chain joins TRBV6-2 or TRBV6-3 to TRBJ1-1; D perhaps matches TRBD1 (5 bases). With 5 bases removed from V and 10 bases from J, the gap between germline ends came to 14 bases. This CDR3 contains 12 residues. The germline V gene encodes CDR1 MNHEY and CDR2 SVGEGT. The CDR3, as DNA: TGTGCCAGCAGTATCTCCGGGACCCGAGCTTTCTTT. Translation gives CASSISGTRAFF.

The rearrangement links TRBV5-6 to TRBJ1-4; 8 bases map to TRBD1. The CDR3 length is 15 residues. CDR1 is SGHDT, CDR2 YYEEEE, per germline. V lost 6 bases and J lost 2; bases outside the gene matches: 6. The CDR3 DNA reads TGTGCCAGCATCGACAGGGGACAGACTAATGAAAAACTGTTTTTT. Translated, it gives CASIDRGQTNEKLFF.

The count of this clonotype is one. This chain connects TRBV12-3 or TRBV12-4 to TRBJ1-2; D not resolved. There are 15 residues in the CDR3. Trimming pared 3 bases from V and 3 bases from J, leaving 14 bases between. The DNA of the CDR3 is TGTGCCAGCAGTTTGCGGGCAGGCCCTCACTATGGCTACACCTTC. Its translation is CASSLRAGPHYGYTF.

This chain links TRBV7-8 with TRBJ2-5, with 13 bases aligning to TRBD2. The CDR3 extends over 15 amino acids. The germline V gene encodes CDR1 SGHVS and CDR2 FQNEAQ. V gave up 3 bases and J gave up 6 bases; unmatched junction bases: 4. Written as DNA, the CDR3 is TGTGCCAGCAGCTTCGGGGGACTAGCGGGGAAGACCCAGTACTTC. It translates to CASSFGGLAGKTQYF.

V gene TRBV20-1 combines with J gene TRBJ1-5; D gene uncertain. The germline V and J ends were trimmed by 0 bases and 0 bases, with 12 bases remaining between them. Germline CDR1 and CDR2: DFQATT and SNEGSKA (reference sequence). The CDR3 runs 16 residues. The DNA of the CDR3 is TGCAGTGCTAGAGATTTTGGCCTTTATAGCAATCAGCCCCAGCATTTT. Translated: CSARDFGLYSNQPQHF.

The chain has TRBV4-1 and TRBJ2-7, with a weak D call TRBD1 (6 bases). In germline, CDR1 is MGHRA, CDR2 YSYEKL. This CDR3 region has 17 residues. Trimming took off 3 bases at V and 2 bases at J, with 20 bases between the two ends. CDR3 residues: CASSQPSGRGRTYEQYF. CDR3 in DNA: TGCGCCAGCAGCCAGCCCTCGGGCAGGGGTCGAACCTACGAGCAGTACTTC.

The chain uses TRBV7-9 and TRBJ1-5; TRBD1 matches 7 bases. V trimming: 3 bases; J trimming: 3 bases; junction bases outside the gene matches: 2. The CDR3 has 14 amino acids. Per the germline V gene, CDR1 is SEHNR and CDR2 is FQNEAQ (reference sequence). The CDR3 DNA is TGTGCCAGCAGCTTCGGACAGGCCAATCAGCCCCAGCATTTT. Translating gives CASSFGQANQPQHF.

This clonotype occurred once. This rearrangement joins TRBV7-2 to TRBJ2-1; TRBD2 is a possible D gene (5 bases). The germline V gene encodes CDR1 SGHTA and CDR2 FQGNSA. CDR3 length: 16 residues. V was trimmed by 5 bases and J by 10 bases, leaving 24 bases between them. In DNA, the CDR3 is TGTGCCAGCAGCCGTGGTCAGCGGCTCTCCTCTGGGGAGCAGTTCTTC. It encodes CASSRGQRLSSGEQFF.

The chain links TRBV9 to TRBJ2-5, with a tentative D call TRBD2 (6 bases). The CDR3 contains 13 residues. Trimming removed 0 bases from V and 6 bases from J, with 9 bases in between. The germline CDR1 and CDR2 sequences are SGDLS and YYNGEE. The DNA for the CDR3 is TGTGCCAGCAGCGTAGACGGGAGCAAGACCCAGTACTTC. Amino acid sequence: CASSVDGSKTQYF.

The chain carries TRBV5-6 and TRBJ1-2; D gene unclear. Germline assignment: CDR1 SGHDT and CDR2 YYEEEE. V shed 2 bases and J shed 2 bases, with 10 bases lying between them. CDR3 length equals 14 residues. CDR3 nucleotide sequence: TGTGCCAGCAGCTTACGCGGCAGAAACTATGGCTACACCTTC. Protein product: CASSLRGRNYGYTF.

V is TRBV29-1 and J is TRBJ2-7; TRBD1 is a possible D gene (5 bases). The V and J ends lost 5 bases and 4 bases respectively, with 18 bases between them. The germline gives CDR1 SQVTM, CDR2 ANQGSEA. The CDR3 is made up of 14 amino acids. The CDR3 loop is CSVIMTDALYEQYF. For the CDR3, the DNA is TGCAGCGTTATAATGACAGACGCCCTTTACGAGCAGTACTTC.

The J gene is TRBJ1-1, the V gene TRBV20-1; no reliable D call. Germline loops: CDR1 DFQATT, CDR2 SNEGSKA (reference sequence). The CDR3 is 12 amino acids. Trimming stripped 6 bases from V and 2 bases from J, with 10 bases between. CDR3 protein: CSAPGDNTEAFF. For the CDR3, the DNA is TGCAGTGCCCCGGGAGATAACACTGAAGCTTTCTTT.

V is TRBV4-1 and J is TRBJ2-1, with D hard to call. Germline V lookup: CDR1 MGHRA, CDR2 YSYEKL. This CDR3 has 14 amino acids. CDR3 nucleotide sequence: TGCGCGAGCTCCCCTTGGCAATCCTACAATGAGCAGTTCTTC. It codes for CASSPWQSYNEQFF.

This clonotype showed up just a few times. The CDR3 is CSAGDRLYEQYF. The CDR3 DNA is TGCAGCGCCGGGGACCGACTCTACGAGCAGTACTTC. This rearrangement joins TRBV29-1 to TRBJ2-7; either TRBD1 or TRBD2 may fit D (5 bases each). The germline gives CDR1 SQVTM, CDR2 ANQGSEA. This CDR3 contains 12 residues. V shed 7 bases and J shed 3 bases, with 13 bases lying between them.

The V and J genes are TRBV20-1 and TRBJ2-1, with a tentative D call TRBD1 (6 bases). Germline V gene lookup returns CDR1 DFQATT and CDR2 SNEGSKA (reference sequence). The CDR3 length is 15 residues. The V and J ends lost 1 base and 1 base respectively, with 11 bases between them. CDR3 amino acids: CSARGGQGSYNEQFF. In DNA, the CDR3 is TGCAGTGCTAGAGGGGGCCAGGGGTCCTACAATGAGCAGTTCTTC.

This clonotype has only one observation. The chain carries TRBV4-2 and TRBJ2-6; D unclear. CDR3 length: 17 residues. Per germline, CDR1 LGHNA and CDR2 YNFKEQ. V was trimmed by 0 bases and J by 0 bases, leaving 9 bases between them. CDR3 amino acids: CASSQDPRSSGANVLTF. CDR3 sequence (DNA): TGTGCCAGCAGCCAAGACCCCCGGTCCTCTGGGGCCAACGTCCTGACTTTC.

About this clonotype itself: A read error may account for a junction end that differs from germline. The CDR3 is CSATYSEQFF. As DNA, the CDR3 is TGCAGTGCTACCTACAGTGAGCAGTTCTTC. The chain joins TRBV20-1 to TRBJ2-1; D uncertain. This CDR3 is built from 10 residues. CDR1 is DFQATT and CDR2 is SNEGSKA in the germline V gene (reference sequence).

The chain joins TRBV5-1 to TRBJ2-1, with 12 bases fitting TRBD2. From germline, CDR1 is SGHRS and CDR2 YFSETQ. With 6 bases clipped from V and 0 bases from J, the junction kept 4 bases outside the gene matches. The CDR3 is 16 residues long. As DNA, the CDR3 is TGCGCCAGCACACTAGCGGGAGGCTTCTCCTACAATGAGCAGTTCTTC. Translating it yields CASTLAGGFSYNEQFF. The full variable domain, completed using reference TRBV5-1 and TRBJ2-1, is KAGVTQTPRYLIKTRGQQVTLSCSPISGHRSVSWYQQTPGQGLQFLFEYFSETQRNKGNFPGRFSGRQFSNSRSEMNVSTLELGDSALYLCASTLAGGFSYNEQFFGPGTRLTVL.

This clonotype was picked up a small number of times. The CDR3 loop reads CASSLEGGNQPQHF. The CDR3 coding sequence is TGTGCCAGCAGCTTAGAAGGGGGCAATCAGCCCCAGCATTTT. The gene calls are TRBV7-2 and TRBJ1-5; possible D gene TRBD1, 5 bases. Germline V gene data show CDR1 as SGHTA and CDR2 as FQGNSA. With 1 base removed from V and 2 bases from J, the gap between germline ends came to 6 bases. This CDR3 comprises 14 residues. The full variable domain, its missing parts supplied by reference TRBV7-2 and TRBJ1-5, is GAGVSQSPSNKVTEKGKDVELRCDPISGHTALYWYRQSLGQGLEFLIYFQGNSAPDKSGLPSDRFSAERTGGSVSTLTIQRTQQEDSAVYLCASSLEGGNQPQHFGDGTRLSIL.

The CDR3 coding sequence is TGTGCCAGCAGCTCGGCCGGGGCCGGGGAGACCCAGTACTTC. Protein: CASSSAGAGETQYF. The V call is TRBV7-9, the J call TRBJ2-5, with D perhaps matching TRBD1 or TRBD2 (5 bases each). V lost 4 bases and J lost 5, with 14 bases in between. Germline CDR1 SEHNR, CDR2 FQNEAQ (reference sequence). This CDR3 has 14 residues.

This clonotype was observed a few times. The rearrangement joins TRBV9 to TRBJ2-3; 7 positions match TRBD1. V lost 2 bases, J lost 3 bases, and 3 bases stayed unmatched. CDR1 is SGDLS, CDR2 YYNGEE, per germline. The CDR3 length is 14 residues. The CDR3 DNA follows: TGTGCCAGCAGCGTCGGCAGGGGGACAGATACGCAGTATTTT. It is translated as CASSVGRGTDTQYF. Supplemented by reference TRBV9 and TRBJ2-3, the full variable domain reads DSGVTQTPKHLITATGQRVTLRCSPRSGDLSVYWYQQSLDQGLQFLIQYYNGEERAKGNILERFSAQQFPDLHSELNLSSLELGDSALYFCASSVGRGTDTQYFGPGTRLTVL.

The chain links TRBV20-1 to TRBJ2-5, with D perhaps matching TRBD1 (5 bases). The CDR3 loop spans 14 amino acids. The germline V and J ends were trimmed by 6 bases and 5 bases, with 19 bases remaining between them. In germline, CDR1 is DFQATT, CDR2 SNEGSKA (reference sequence). The chain's CDR3 is CSARKTGRVETQYF. As DNA, the CDR3 is TGCAGTGCGCGAAAAACAGGACGGGTTGAGACCCAGTACTTC.

This clonotype was seen once. J is TRBJ2-7 and V is TRBV28; a possible D gene is TRBD1 (5 bases). The length of the CDR3 is 15 residues. The germline gives CDR1 MDHEN, CDR2 SYDVKM. V was cut by 1 base and J by 0 bases, with 10 bases left in between. The CDR3 bases are TGTGCCAGCAGTTTATACTGGCAGGGCTCCTACGAGCAGTACTTC. It codes for CASSLYWQGSYEQYF.